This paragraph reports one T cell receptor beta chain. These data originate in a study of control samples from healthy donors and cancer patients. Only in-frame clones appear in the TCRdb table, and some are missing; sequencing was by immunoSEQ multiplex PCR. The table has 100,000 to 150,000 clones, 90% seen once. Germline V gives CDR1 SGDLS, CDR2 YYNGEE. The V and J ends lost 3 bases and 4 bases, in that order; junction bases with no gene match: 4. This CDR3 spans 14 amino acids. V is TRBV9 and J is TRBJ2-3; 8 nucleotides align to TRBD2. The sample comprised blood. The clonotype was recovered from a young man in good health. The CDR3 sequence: CASSATSVPDTQYF. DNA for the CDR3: TGTGCCAGCAGCGCGACTAGCGTCCCAGATACGCAGTATTTT. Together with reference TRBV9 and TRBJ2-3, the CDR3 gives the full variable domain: DSGVTQTPKHLITATGQRVTLRCSPRSGDLSVYWYQQSLDQGLQFLIQYYNGEERAKGNILERFSAQQFPDLHSELNLSSLELGDSALYFCASSATSVPDTQYFGPGTRLTVL.